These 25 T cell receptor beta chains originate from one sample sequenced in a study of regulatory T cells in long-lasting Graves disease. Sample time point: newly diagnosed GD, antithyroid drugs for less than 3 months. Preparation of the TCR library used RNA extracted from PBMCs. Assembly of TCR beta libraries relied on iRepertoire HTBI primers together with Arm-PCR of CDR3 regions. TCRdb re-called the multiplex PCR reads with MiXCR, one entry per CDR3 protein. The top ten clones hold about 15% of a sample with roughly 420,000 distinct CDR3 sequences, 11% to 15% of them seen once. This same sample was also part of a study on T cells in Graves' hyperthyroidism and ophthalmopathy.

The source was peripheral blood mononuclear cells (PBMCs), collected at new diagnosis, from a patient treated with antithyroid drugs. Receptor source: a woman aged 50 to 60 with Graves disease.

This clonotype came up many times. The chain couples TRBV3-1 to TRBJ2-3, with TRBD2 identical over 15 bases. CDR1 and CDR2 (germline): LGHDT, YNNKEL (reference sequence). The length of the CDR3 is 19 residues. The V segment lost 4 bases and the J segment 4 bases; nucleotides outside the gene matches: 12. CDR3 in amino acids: CASSPGLAGGPLGPDTQYF. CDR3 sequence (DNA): TGTGCCAGCAGCCCCGGACTAGCGGGAGGGCCCTTGGGTCCAGATACGCAGTATTTT.

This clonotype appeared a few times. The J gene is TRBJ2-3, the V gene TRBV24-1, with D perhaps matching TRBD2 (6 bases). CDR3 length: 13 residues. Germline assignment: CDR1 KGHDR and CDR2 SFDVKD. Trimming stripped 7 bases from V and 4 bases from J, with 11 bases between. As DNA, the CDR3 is TGTGCCACCAGCGGGAGTAACCCAGATACGCAGTATTTT. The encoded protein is CATSGSNPDTQYF.

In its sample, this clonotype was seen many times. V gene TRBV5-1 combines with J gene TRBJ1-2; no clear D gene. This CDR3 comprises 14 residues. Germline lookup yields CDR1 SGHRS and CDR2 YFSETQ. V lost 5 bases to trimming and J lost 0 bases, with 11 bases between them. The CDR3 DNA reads TGCGCCAGCAGAGGAGCGCGAGCTAACTATGGCTACACCTTC. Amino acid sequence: CASRGARANYGYTF.

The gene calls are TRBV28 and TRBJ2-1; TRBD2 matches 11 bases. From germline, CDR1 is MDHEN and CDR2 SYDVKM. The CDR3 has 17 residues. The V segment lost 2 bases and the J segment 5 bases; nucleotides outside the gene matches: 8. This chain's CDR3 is CASSLTSGTSGHNEQFF. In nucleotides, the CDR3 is TGTGCCAGCAGTTTAACCTCCGGGACTAGCGGCCACAATGAGCAGTTCTTC.

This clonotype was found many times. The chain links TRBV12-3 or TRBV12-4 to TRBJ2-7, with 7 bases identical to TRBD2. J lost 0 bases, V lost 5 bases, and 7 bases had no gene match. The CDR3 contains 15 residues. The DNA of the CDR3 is TGTGCCAGCAGTCGTGGACTAGACGACTCCTACGAGCAGTACTTC. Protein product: CASSRGLDDSYEQYF.

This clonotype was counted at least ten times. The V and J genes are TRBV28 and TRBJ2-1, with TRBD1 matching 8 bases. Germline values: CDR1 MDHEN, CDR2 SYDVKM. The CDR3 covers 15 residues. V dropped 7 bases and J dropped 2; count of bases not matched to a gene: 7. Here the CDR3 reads CASTLRQGTYNEQFF. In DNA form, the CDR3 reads TGTGCCAGCACCCTTCGACAGGGGACCTACAATGAGCAGTTCTTC.

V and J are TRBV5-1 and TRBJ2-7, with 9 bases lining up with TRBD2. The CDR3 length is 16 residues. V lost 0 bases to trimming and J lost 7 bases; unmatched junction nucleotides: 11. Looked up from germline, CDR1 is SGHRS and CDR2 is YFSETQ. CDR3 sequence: CASSLGVSGSYNEQYF. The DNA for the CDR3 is TGCGCCAGCAGCTTGGGGGTTAGCGGGAGTTACAATGAGCAGTACTTC.

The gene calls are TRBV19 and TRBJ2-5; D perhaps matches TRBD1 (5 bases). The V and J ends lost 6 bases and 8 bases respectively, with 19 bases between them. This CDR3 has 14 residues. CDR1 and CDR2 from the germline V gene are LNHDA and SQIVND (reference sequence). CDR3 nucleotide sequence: TGTGCCAGTAGCCCGACCTACCCCGACAGCACCCAGTACTTC. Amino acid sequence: CASSPTYPDSTQYF.

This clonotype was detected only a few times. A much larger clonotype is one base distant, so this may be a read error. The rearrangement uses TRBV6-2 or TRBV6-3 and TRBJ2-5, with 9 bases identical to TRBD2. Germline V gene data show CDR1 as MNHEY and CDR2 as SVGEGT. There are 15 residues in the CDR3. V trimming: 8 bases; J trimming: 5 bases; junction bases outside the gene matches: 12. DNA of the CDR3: TGTGCCAGCGACCCTAGCGGGAATCCACTCGAGACCCAGTACTTC. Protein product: CASDPSGNPLETQYF.

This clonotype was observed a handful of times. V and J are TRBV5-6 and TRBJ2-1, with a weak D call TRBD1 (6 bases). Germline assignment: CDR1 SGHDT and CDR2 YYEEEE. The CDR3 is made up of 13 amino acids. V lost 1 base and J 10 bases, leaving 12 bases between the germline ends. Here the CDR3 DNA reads TGTGCCAGCAGCTTGCGCAGGGGTCGGGAGCAGTTCTTC. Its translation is CASSLRRGREQFF.

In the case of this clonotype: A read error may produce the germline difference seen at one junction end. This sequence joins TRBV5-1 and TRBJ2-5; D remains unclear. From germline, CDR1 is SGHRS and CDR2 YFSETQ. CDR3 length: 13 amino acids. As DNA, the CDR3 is TGCGCCAGCAGCTCGACGAACTTGGAGATCCAGTACTTC. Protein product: CASSSTNLEIQYF.

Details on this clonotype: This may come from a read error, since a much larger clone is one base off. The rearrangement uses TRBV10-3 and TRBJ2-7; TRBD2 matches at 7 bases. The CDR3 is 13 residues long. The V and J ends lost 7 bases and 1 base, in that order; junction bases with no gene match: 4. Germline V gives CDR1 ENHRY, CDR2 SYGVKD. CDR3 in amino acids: CAIKPRESYEQYF. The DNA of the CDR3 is TGTGCCATCAAACCGCGGGAGTCCTACGAGCAGTACTTC.

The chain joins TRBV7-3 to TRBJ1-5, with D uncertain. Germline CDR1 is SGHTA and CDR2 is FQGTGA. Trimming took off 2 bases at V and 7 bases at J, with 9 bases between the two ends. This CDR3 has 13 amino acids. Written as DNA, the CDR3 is TGTGCCAGCAGCTTAGGGTATGGGCAGCCCCAGCATTTT. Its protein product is CASSLGYGQPQHF.

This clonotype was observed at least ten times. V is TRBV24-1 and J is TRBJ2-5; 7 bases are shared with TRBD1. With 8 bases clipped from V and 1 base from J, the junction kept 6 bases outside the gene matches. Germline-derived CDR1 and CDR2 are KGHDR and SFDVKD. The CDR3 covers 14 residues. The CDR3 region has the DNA TGTGCCACCACCGATGGGACAGTCCAAGAGACCCAGTACTTC. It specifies CATTDGTVQETQYF.

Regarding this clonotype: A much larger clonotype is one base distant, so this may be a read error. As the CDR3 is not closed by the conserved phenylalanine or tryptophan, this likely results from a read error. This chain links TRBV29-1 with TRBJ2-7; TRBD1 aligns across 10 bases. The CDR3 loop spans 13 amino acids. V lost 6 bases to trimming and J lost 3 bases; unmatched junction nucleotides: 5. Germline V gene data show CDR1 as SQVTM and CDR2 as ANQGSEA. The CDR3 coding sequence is TGCAGCGTAACCCGGGACAGGGGCTACGAGCAGTACTCC. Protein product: CSVTRDRGYEQYS.

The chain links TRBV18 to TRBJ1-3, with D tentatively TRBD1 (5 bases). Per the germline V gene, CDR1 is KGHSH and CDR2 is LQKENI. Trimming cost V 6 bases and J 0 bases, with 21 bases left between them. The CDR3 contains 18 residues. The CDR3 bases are TGTGCCAGCTCGGCCAACGGGGCAGTCGTCATCTCTGGAAACACCATATATTTT. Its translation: CASSANGAVVISGNTIYF.

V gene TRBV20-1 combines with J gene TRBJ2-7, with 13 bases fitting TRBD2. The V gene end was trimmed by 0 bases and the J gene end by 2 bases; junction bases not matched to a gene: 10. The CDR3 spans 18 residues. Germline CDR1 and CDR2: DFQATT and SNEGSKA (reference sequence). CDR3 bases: TGCAGTGCTAGAGATTCAACTAGCGGGAGGGTTCCCACCTACGAGCAGTACTTC. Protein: CSARDSTSGRVPTYEQYF.

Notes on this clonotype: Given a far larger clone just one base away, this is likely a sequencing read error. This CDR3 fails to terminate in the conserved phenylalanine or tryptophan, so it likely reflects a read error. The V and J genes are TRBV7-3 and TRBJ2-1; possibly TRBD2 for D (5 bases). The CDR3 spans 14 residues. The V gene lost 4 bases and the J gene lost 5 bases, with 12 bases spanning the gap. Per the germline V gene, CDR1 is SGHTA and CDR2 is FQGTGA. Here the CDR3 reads CASSYRTGNNEQFS. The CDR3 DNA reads TGTGCCAGCAGCTATCGTACGGGGAACAATGAGCAGTTCTCC.

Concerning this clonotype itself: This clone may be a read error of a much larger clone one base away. The CDR3, as DNA: TGTGCCTGGAGTGTACGGGGGACAGGCACTCAGCCCCAGCATTTT. It encodes CAWSVRGTGTQPQHF. J is TRBJ1-5 and V is TRBV30; 8 bases fit TRBD1. CDR1 is GTSNPN, CDR2 SVGIG, per germline (reference sequence). This CDR3 contains 15 residues. J lost 6 bases, V lost 0 bases, and 7 bases had no gene match. Combining the CDR3 with reference TRBV30 and TRBJ1-5 gives the whole variable domain SQTIHQWPATLVQPVGSPLSLECTVEGTSNPNLYWYRQAAGRGLQLLFYSVGIGQISSEVPQNLSASRPQDRQFILSSKKLLLSDSGFYLCAWSVRGTGTQPQHFGDGTRLSIL.

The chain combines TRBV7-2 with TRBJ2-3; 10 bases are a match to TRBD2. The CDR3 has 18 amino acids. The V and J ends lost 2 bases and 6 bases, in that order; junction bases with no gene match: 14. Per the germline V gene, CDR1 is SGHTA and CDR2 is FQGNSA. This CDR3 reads CASSLTSRPSGRVDTQYF. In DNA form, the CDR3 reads TGTGCCAGCAGCTTAACCTCCCGGCCCAGCGGGAGGGTGGATACGCAGTATTTT.

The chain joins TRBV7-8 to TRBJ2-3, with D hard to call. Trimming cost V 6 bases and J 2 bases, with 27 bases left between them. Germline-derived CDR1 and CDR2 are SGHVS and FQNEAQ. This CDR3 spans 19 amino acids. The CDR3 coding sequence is TGTGCCAGCAGGAGAACGGAGCATGGGCTAGTGGCCCTCACAGATACGCAGTATTTT. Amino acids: CASRRTEHGLVALTDTQYF.

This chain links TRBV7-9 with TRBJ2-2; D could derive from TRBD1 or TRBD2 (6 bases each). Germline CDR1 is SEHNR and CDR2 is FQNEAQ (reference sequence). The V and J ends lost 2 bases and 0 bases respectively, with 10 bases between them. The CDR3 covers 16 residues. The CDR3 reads CASSLRRDTNTGELFF. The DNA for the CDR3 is TGTGCCAGCAGCTTAAGGCGGGACACGAACACCGGGGAGCTGTTTTTT.

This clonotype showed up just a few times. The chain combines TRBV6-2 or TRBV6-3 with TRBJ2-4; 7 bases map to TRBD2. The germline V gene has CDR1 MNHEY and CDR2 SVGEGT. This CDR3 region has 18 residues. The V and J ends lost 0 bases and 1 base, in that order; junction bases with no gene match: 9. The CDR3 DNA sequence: TGTGCCAGCAGTTACTCACTAGCGTTACCTGGTGCCAAAAACATTCAGTACTTC. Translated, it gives CASSYSLALPGAKNIQYF.

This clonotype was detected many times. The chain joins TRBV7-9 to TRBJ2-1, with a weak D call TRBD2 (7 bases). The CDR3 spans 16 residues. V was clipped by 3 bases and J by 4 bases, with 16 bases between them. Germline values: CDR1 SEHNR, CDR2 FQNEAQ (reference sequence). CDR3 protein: CASSFPGLGGYNEQFF. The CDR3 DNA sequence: TGTGCCAGCAGCTTCCCCGGACTAGGGGGGTACAATGAGCAGTTCTTC.

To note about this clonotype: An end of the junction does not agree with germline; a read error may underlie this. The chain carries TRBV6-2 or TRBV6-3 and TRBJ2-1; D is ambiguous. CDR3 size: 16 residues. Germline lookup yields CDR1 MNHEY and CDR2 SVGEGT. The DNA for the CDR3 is TGTGCCAGCAGCGTAGACGGCTATGGGTCCTACAATAAGCAGTTCTTC. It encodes CASSVDGYGSYNKQFF.